The 20 T cell receptor beta chains in this list originate from one sample, sequenced in a study of blood T cell repertoires in COVID-19. Generated by immunoSEQ multiplex PCR, the TCRdb table keeps only in-frame clones and is missing some. The table records around 140,000 clones, 80% to 90% of them present only once. The specimen was peripheral blood. The receptors were gathered from a man between 45 and 60 years old with active or convalescent COVID-19.

The V and J genes are TRBV4-1 and TRBJ2-1; 9 bases line up with TRBD1. This CDR3 has 16 amino acids. The germline V gene encodes CDR1 MGHRA and CDR2 YSYEKL. V lost 4 bases and J lost 0; bases outside the gene matches: 4. DNA for the CDR3: TGCGCCAGCAGCCGAGGACAGGGGAGCTCCTACAATGAGCAGTTCTTC. This gives the protein CASSRGQGSSYNEQFF.

CDR3 sequence reads: CASALGAYNEQFF. The CDR3 bases are TGTGCCAGCGCCCTCGGGGCCTACAATGAGCAGTTCTTC. This chain connects TRBV7-2 to TRBJ2-1; D may be TRBD2 (5 bases). Trimming removed 8 bases from V and 2 bases from J, with 10 bases in between. CDR3 length: 13 residues. CDR1 is SGHTA, CDR2 FQGNSA, per germline.

The rearrangement uses TRBV2 and TRBJ2-5, with 8 bases identical to TRBD2. V shed 1 base, J shed 5 bases, and the junction held 3 bases outside the gene matches. The germline CDR1 and CDR2 sequences are SNHLY and FYNNEI. The CDR3 runs 14 residues. The DNA of the CDR3 is TGTGCCAGCAGTGAAGAGACGGGAGGGGAGACCCAGTACTTC. Protein sequence: CASSEETGGETQYF.

The chain couples TRBV11-3 to TRBJ2-1; the D gene is possibly TRBD1 (6 bases). Germline V gene sequence: CDR1 SGHNT, CDR2 YENEEA. Trimming took off 1 base at V and 2 bases at J, with 12 bases between the two ends. CDR3 size: 16 residues. CDR3 coding DNA: TGTGCCAGCAGCTTAGCAGGGTCAGGGGCCTACAATGAGCAGTTCTTC. Residues: CASSLAGSGAYNEQFF.

V gene TRBV14 combines with J gene TRBJ2-3; TRBD2 aligns across 8 bases. Unmatched junction bases numbered 8, after V lost 1 base and J lost 5 bases. This CDR3 region has 16 residues. Germline lookup yields CDR1 SGHDN and CDR2 FVKESK. This CDR3 is CASSQAPAGVGDTQYF. The CDR3 bases are TGTGCCAGCAGCCAAGCTCCAGCGGGAGTGGGAGATACGCAGTATTTT. Using reference TRBV14 and TRBJ2-3 for the parts outside the CDR3, the full variable domain is EAGVTQFPSHSVIEKGQTVTLRCDPISGHDNLYWYRRVMGKEIKFLLHFVKESKQDESGMPNNRFLAERTGGTYSTLKVQPAELEDSGVYFCASSQAPAGVGDTQYFGPGTRLTVL.

This clone showed up just once. The chain recombines TRBV23-1 with TRBJ2-7; tentatively, D is TRBD2 (6 bases). TRBV23-1 is designated an ORF whose function remains uncertain. The CDR3 totals 16 residues. The V end was cut by 4 bases, the J end by 3 bases, with 19 bases between. CDR3 DNA sequence: TGCGCCAGCAGTCGTGACAAGGGGAGGTATCGCTACGAGCAGTACTTC. This gives the protein CASSRDKGRYRYEQYF.

V is TRBV12-3 or TRBV12-4 and J is TRBJ1-5; D gene unclear. CDR3 length: 13 amino acids. With 3 bases removed from V and 5 bases from J, the gap between germline ends came to 8 bases. In DNA, the CDR3 is TGTGCCAGCAGTTTTTCCCGTGATCAGCCCCAGCATTTT. As protein: CASSFSRDQPQHF.

The rearrangement links TRBV24-1 to TRBJ1-2; TRBD1 might be the D (5 bases). V was pared by 7 bases and J by 6 bases, with 14 bases between. Per the germline V gene, CDR1 is KGHDR and CDR2 is SFDVKD. The CDR3 loop spans 13 amino acids. CDR3 nucleotides: TGTGCCACCAGCGCGGGGGGAATGCATGGCTACACCTTC. Its translation is CATSAGGMHGYTF.

This clone was recorded only once. The chain carries TRBV5-8 and TRBJ1-5; tentatively, D is TRBD1 (5 bases). V was cut by 5 bases and J by 6 bases, with 9 bases left in between. The CDR3 spans 12 residues. The germline V gene has CDR1 SGHTS and CDR2 YDEGEE. The CDR3 DNA is TGTGCCAGCAGTCAGGGTGGTCAGCCCCAGCATTTT. This gives the protein CASSQGGQPQHF.

V gene TRBV12-2 combines with J gene TRBJ2-7; no DNA check was done on the table's D call, TRBD2. TRBV12-2 has pseudogene status. This CDR3 comprises 20 residues. CDR3 in DNA: TGTGCAAGTCGCTTAGCGGACCGACCGGGACTATCCGCACGGCCCTACGAGCAGTACTTC. Protein product: CASRLADRPGLSARPYEQYF.

This rearrangement joins TRBV5-4 to TRBJ2-1, with TRBD1 matching 7 bases. The length of the CDR3 is 13 residues. After removal of 4 bases from V and 7 bases from J, the junction contained 5 bases not matched to a gene. CDR1 is SGHNT, CDR2 YYREEE, per germline (reference sequence). As DNA, the CDR3 is TGTGCCAGCAGCCCATCCAGGGGGAATGAGCAGTTCTTC. This codes for CASSPSRGNEQFF.

This chain links TRBV7-7 with TRBJ2-5; 10 bases fit TRBD2. The junction had 13 bases not matched to a gene; V was cut back by 4 bases and J by 8 bases. In germline, CDR1 is SSHAT, CDR2 FNYEAQ (reference sequence). CDR3 length equals 16 residues. Here the CDR3 reads CASSSRLAGAGFTQYF. The CDR3 DNA reads TGTGCCAGCAGCTCCCGGCTAGCGGGGGCCGGTTTTACCCAGTACTTC.

The chain joins TRBV28 to TRBJ2-7; 8 nucleotides align to TRBD2. Per the germline V gene, CDR1 is MDHEN and CDR2 is SYDVKM. The V segment lost 6 bases and the J segment 1 base; nucleotides outside the gene matches: 5. The CDR3 extends over 14 amino acids. The CDR3 sequence is CASSPGGASYEQYF. CDR3 in DNA: TGTGCCAGCAGCCCCGGGGGGGCATCCTACGAGCAGTACTTC.

The chain recombines TRBV7-8 with TRBJ1-6; no definite D call. V lost 2 bases, J lost 7 bases, and 12 bases lay in between. Germline V gene lookup returns CDR1 SGHVS and CDR2 FQNEAQ. The CDR3 is made up of 15 amino acids. The CDR3 here is CASSLTLGENSPLHF. The CDR3 DNA is TGTGCCAGCAGCTTAACTCTGGGAGAGAATTCACCCCTCCACTTT.

The chain has TRBV6-1 and TRBJ1-1; D is ambiguous. The V gene lost 1 base and the J gene lost 1 base, with 16 bases spanning the gap. The CDR3 has 17 residues. Germline-derived CDR1 and CDR2 are MNHNS and SASEGT. DNA of the CDR3: TGTGCCAGCAGTGAAGTCGCCGTGAGGGCCTCGAACACTGAAGCTTTCTTT. Protein: CASSEVAVRASNTEAFF.

This chain uses TRBV7-9 with TRBJ1-4; no definite D call. This CDR3 has 15 amino acids. Germline CDR1 reads SEHNR; CDR2 reads FQNEAQ (reference sequence). The ends were cut back, 5 bases at V and 3 bases at J, with 13 bases in the middle. CDR3 sequence: CASSQRAGSNEKLFF. As DNA, the CDR3 is TGTGCCAGCAGCCAACGGGCGGGTTCTAATGAAAAACTGTTTTTT.

This chain joins TRBV10-1 and TRBJ2-5; 10 nucleotides line up with TRBD2. CDR1 WNHNN and CDR2 SYGVQD come from the germline V gene (reference sequence). V trimming: 3 bases; J trimming: 5 bases; junction bases outside the gene matches: 6. The CDR3 totals 15 residues. The CDR3 nucleotides read TGCGCCAGCAGTGATCAGCGGGGGGGCCGGGAGACCCAGTACTTC. This codes for CASSDQRGGRETQYF.

The CDR3 DNA reads as TGCGCCAGCAGCAGCCGAGGACAGGGTCTTAAGTACGAGCAGTACTTC. Amino acids: CASSSRGQGLKYEQYF. The rearrangement uses TRBV5-1 and TRBJ2-7; 8 bases line up with TRBD1. The CDR3 spans 16 residues. Germline V gene lookup returns CDR1 SGHRS and CDR2 YFSETQ. V shed 4 bases, J shed 4 bases, and the junction held 13 bases outside the gene matches.

The chain is built from TRBV7-7 and TRBJ2-1; the match to TRBD1 covers 7 bases. This CDR3 comprises 15 residues. Germline V lookup: CDR1 SSHAT, CDR2 FNYEAQ (reference sequence). The V gene end was trimmed by 1 base and the J gene end by 7 bases; junction bases not matched to a gene: 7. The CDR3 bases are TGTGCCAGCAGCTTAGGGGACAGCGGTATAAATGAGCAGTTCTTC. This encodes CASSLGDSGINEQFF.

CDR3 in DNA: TGTGCCAGCAGTTTTAAACTCCACTCTTCTAAGTACTTC. Translation gives CASSFKLHSSKYF. The rearrangement uses TRBV6-5 and TRBJ2-7; no reliable D call. The length of the CDR3 is 13 residues. Trimming cost V 4 bases and J 11 bases, with 18 bases left between them. Germline V CDR1 and CDR2: MNHEY, SVGAGI.